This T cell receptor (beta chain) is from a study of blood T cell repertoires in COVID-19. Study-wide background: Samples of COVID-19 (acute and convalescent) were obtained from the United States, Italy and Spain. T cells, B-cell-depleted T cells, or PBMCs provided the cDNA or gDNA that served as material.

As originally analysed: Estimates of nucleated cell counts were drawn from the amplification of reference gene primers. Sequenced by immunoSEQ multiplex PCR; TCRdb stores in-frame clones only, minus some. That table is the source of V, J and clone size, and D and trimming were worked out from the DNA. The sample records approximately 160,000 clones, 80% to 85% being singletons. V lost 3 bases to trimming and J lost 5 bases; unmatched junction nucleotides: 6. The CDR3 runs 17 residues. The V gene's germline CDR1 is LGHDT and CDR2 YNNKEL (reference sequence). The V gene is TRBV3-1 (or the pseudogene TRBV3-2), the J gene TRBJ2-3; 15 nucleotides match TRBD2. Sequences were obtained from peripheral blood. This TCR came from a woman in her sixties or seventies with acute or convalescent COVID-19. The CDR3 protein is CASSQRGLAGGLDTQYF. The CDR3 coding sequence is TGTGCCAGCAGCCAGAGAGGACTAGCGGGGGGGCTAGATACGCAGTATTTT.